Below, 5 T cell receptor beta chains from the same sample are listed, as sequenced in a study of metastatic and nonmetastatic thyroid tumors. No treatment had been given to any patient before thyroid surgery. TCRdb used MiXCR to call clones anew from the PCR reads. The sample carries 25,000 to 30,000 clones, around 17% recorded once. The material sequenced was blood. The receptor source for this set is a male donor with papillary thyroid cancer or a benign thyroid nodule (not recorded which). Some clones in this sample may be carry-over from other donors' samples.

This clone was counted many times. V gene TRBV13 combines with J gene TRBJ2-1; 7 bases agree with TRBD1. V dropped 6 bases and J dropped 12; count of bases not matched to a gene: 8. CDR1 is PRHDT, CDR2 FYEKMQ, per germline (reference sequence). The CDR3 has 12 residues. For the CDR3, the DNA is TGTGCCAGCAGTTCTCGACAGGGTGGGCAGTTCTTC. It encodes CASSSRQGGQFF.

The table lists this clone with a few counts. J is TRBJ2-2 and V is TRBV28; D gene ambiguous. Germline V CDR1 and CDR2: MDHEN, SYDVKM. This CDR3 is built from 12 residues. Trimming removed 6 bases from V and 7 bases from J, with 9 bases in between. Here the CDR3 reads CASRRSGGELFF. CDR3 bases: TGTGCCAGCAGAAGATCGGGCGGGGAGCTGTTTTTT.

This clone is medium-sized in the sample. This rearrangement joins TRBV20-1 to TRBJ2-1, with 10 bases aligning to TRBD1. CDR1 and CDR2 (germline): DFQATT, SNEGSKA (reference sequence). The CDR3 spans 16 residues. The V segment lost 3 bases and the J segment 4 bases; nucleotides outside the gene matches: 9. In nucleotides, the CDR3 is TGCAGTGCTAGGAATACCGGGACAGGGGAATACAATGAGCAGTTCTTC. It translates to CSARNTGTGEYNEQFF.

This clone was counted many times. A read error may be the cause here, since a much bigger clone is one base away. This chain connects TRBV15 to TRBJ2-7; weak D call: TRBD2 (6 bases). Germline V gene lookup returns CDR1 LNHNV and CDR2 YYDKDF (reference sequence). The CDR3 spans 13 residues. The V end was cut by 0 bases, the J end by 6 bases, with 9 bases between. For the CDR3, the DNA is TGTGCCACCAGCAGAGAGGCGGGGACCGAGCAGTACTTC. It encodes CATSREAGTEQYF.

This chain connects TRBV7-2 to TRBJ2-5, with D perhaps TRBD1 (6 bases). Germline V gives CDR1 SGHTA, CDR2 FQGNSA. The CDR3 consists of 13 residues. Trimming removed 10 bases from V and 11 bases from J, with 23 bases in between. CDR3 protein: CATQHSGLGTQYF. The CDR3 DNA follows: TGTGCCACCCAACATTCAGGCCTGGGGACACAGTACTTC.